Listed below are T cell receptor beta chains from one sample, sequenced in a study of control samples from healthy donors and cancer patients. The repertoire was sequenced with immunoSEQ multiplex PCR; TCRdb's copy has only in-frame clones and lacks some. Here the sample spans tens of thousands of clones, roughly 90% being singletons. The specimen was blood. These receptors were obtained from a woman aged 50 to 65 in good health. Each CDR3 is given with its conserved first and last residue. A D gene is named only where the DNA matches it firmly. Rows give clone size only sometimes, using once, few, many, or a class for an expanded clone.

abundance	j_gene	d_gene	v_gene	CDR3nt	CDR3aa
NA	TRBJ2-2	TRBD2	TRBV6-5	TGTGCCAGCAGTTACGCCGGACTAGCTACCGGGGAGCTGTTTTTT	CASSYAGLATGELFF
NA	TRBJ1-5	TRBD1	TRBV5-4	TGTGCCAGCAGCTTGGGCCCGCTTGGACAGGGGAATCAGCCCCAGCATTTT	CASSLGPLGQGNQPQHF
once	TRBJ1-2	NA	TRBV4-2	TGTGCCAGCAGCCAAGACGGATCCGACAGCTTCTATGGCTACACCTTC	CASSQDGSDSFYGYTF
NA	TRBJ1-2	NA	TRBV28	TGTGCCAGCAGTACACCCTCCGGAGGGACGAATCGGGGCTACACCTTC	CASSTPSGGTNRGYTF
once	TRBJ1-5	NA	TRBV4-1	TGCGCCAGCAGCCAAGTAGATCCACGGGCAGGGGCATGGAATCAGCCCCAGCATTTT	CASSQVDPRAGAWNQPQHF
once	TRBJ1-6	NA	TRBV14	TGTGCCAGCAGCGAAAGCCAGGGGAATTCACCCCTCCACTTT	CASSESQGNSPLHF
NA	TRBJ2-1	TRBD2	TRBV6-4	TGTGCCAGCAGTGGCTCCGGGACTAGTAATGAGCAGTTCTTC	CASSGSGTSNEQFF
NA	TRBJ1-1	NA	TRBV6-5	TGTGCCAGCAGTTACTCGACCGTGACGAACACTGAAGCTTTCTTT	CASSYSTVTNTEAFF
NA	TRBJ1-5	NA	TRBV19	TGTGCCAGTGGACCTTATAGCAATCAGCCCCAGCATTTT	CASGPYSNQPQHF
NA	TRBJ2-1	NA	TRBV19	TGTGCCAGTATGGTGGCTAGCTCCTACAATGAGCAGTTCTTC	CASMVASSYNEQFF
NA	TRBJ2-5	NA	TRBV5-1	TGCGCCAGCAGCTTGGCTTCTCTCGGAGGTTTTCAGTACTTC	CASSLASLGGFQYF
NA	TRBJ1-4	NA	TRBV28	TGTGCCAGCAGTTGGGACGGTAATGAAAAACTGTTTTTT	CASSWDGNEKLFF
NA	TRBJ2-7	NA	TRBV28	TGTGCCAGCAGTTTATTACTCGGCTCCTACGAGCAGTACTTC	CASSLLLGSYEQYF
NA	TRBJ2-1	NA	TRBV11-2	TGTGCCAGCAGCTTAGTAGGGAATGAGCAGTTCTTC	CASSLVGNEQFF
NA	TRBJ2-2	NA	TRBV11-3	TGTGCCAGCAGCTTAGAGAACACCGGGGAGCTGTTTTTT	CASSLENTGELFF
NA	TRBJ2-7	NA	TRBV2	TGTGCCAGCAGTTTCGGGTCCCGCGTACCCTACGAGCAGTACTTC	CASSFGSRVPYEQYF
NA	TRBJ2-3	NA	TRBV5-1	TGCGCCAGCAGCCGGCAGGGACTTCCTAGCACAGATACGCAGTATTTT	CASSRQGLPSTDTQYF
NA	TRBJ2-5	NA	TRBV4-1	TGCGCCAGCAGCCCCCTTGTCCAAGAGACCCAGTACTTC	CASSPLVQETQYF
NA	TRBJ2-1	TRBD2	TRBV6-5	TGTGCCAGCATCTTTAGCGGGAGAAACTACAATGAGCAGTTCTTC	CASIFSGRNYNEQFF
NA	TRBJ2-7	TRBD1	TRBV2	TGTGCCAGCAGTGGGGGACAGGGCTCCTACGAGCAGTACTTC	CASSGGQGSYEQYF
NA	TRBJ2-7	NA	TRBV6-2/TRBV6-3	TGTGCCAGCAGTTCCTCGGGACACACCTACGAGCAGTACTTC	CASSSSGHTYEQYF
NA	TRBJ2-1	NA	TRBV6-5	TGTGCCAGCGGTAGGGACTCTTACAATGAGCAGTTCTTC	CASGRDSYNEQFF
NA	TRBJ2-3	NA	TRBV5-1	TGCGCCAGCAGCTTGGAGGGCTCGGAAGTGCAGTATTTT	CASSLEGSEVQYF
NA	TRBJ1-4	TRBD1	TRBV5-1	TGCGCCAGCAGCGTTCGACCGGGACAGTACCCAACTAATGAAAAACTGTTTTTT	CASSVRPGQYPTNEKLFF
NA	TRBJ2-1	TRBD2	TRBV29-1	TGCAGCGTTTCCCCGGGACTAGCGGGAGCGGTCTATGAGCAGTTCTTC	CSVSPGLAGAVYEQFF
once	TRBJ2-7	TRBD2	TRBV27	TGTGCCAGCCAAGCGGGAGAAGCCGGTGCCTACGAGCAGTACTTC	CASQAGEAGAYEQYF
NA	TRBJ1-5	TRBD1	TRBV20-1	TGCAGTGCTAGTGGGACAGCTAATCAGCCCCAGCATTTT	CSASGTANQPQHF
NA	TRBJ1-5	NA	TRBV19	TGTGCCAGTAGTCCCCGGGACGGTAATCAGCCCCAGCATTTT	CASSPRDGNQPQHF
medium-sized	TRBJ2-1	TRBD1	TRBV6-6	TGTGCCAGCAGTTACAGGACAGGGGTCCAGCAGTTCTTC	CASSYRTGVQQFF
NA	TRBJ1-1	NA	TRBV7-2	TGTGCCAGCAGCTCCCCATACCTAAACACTGAAGCTTTCTTT	CASSSPYLNTEAFF
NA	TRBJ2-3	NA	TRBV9	TGTGCCAGCAGCGTATTAACGGCAAGCACAGATACGCAGTATTTT	CASSVLTASTDTQYF
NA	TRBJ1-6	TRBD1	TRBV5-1	TGCGCCAGCGCTAGACAGGGTGGGAATTCACCCCTCCACTTT	CASARQGGNSPLHF
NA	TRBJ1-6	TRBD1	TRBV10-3	TGTGCCATCAGGGGGACAGGTTATAATTCACCCCTCCACTTT	CAIRGTGYNSPLHF
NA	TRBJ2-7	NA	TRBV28	TGTGCCAGCAATACCGGGACGGACTCCTACGAGCAGTACTTC	CASNTGTDSYEQYF